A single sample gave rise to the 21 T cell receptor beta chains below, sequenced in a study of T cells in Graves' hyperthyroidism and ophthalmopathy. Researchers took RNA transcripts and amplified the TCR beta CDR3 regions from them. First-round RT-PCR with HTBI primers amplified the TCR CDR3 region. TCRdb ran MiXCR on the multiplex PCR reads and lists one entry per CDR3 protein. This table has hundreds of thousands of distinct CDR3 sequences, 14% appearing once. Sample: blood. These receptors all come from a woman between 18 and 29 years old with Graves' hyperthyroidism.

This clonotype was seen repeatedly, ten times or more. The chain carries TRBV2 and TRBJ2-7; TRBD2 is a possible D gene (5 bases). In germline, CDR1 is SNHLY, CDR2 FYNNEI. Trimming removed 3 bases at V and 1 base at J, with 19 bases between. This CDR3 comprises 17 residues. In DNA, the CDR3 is TGTGCCAGCAGTGAGTTTCCTTCGGTACTAGTGTCCTACGAGCAGTACTTC. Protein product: CASSEFPSVLVSYEQYF.

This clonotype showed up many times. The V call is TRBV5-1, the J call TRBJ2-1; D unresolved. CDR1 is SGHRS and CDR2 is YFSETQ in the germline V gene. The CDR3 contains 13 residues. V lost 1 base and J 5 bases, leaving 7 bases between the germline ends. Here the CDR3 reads CASSLLVDNEQFF. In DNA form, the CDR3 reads TGCGCCAGCAGCTTGCTGGTCGACAATGAGCAGTTCTTC.

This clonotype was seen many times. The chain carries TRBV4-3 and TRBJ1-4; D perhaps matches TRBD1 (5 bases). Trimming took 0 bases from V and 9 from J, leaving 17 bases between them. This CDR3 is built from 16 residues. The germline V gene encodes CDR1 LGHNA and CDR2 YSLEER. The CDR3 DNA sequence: TGCGCCAGCAGCCAAGACGGCGGGACTCACTGGAAAAAACTGTTTTTT. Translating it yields CASSQDGGTHWKKLFF.

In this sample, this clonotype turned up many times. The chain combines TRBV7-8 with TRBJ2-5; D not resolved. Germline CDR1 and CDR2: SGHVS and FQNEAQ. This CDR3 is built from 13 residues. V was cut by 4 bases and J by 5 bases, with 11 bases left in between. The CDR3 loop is CASSSLSEETQYF. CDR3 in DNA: TGTGCCAGCAGCTCCCTATCGGAGGAGACCCAGTACTTC.

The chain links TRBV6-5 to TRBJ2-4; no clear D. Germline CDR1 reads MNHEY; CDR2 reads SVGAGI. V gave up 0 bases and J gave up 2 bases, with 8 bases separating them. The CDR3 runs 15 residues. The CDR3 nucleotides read TGTGCCAGCAGTTACTCGTACAGACCCAAAAACATTCAGTACTTC. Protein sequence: CASSYSYRPKNIQYF.

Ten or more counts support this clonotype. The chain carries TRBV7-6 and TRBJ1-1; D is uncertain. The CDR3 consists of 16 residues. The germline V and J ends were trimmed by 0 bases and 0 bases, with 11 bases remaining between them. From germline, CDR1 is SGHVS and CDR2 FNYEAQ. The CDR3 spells CASSLAPGSLNTEAFF. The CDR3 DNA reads TGTGCCAGCAGCTTAGCGCCTGGCAGTTTGAACACTGAAGCTTTCTTT.

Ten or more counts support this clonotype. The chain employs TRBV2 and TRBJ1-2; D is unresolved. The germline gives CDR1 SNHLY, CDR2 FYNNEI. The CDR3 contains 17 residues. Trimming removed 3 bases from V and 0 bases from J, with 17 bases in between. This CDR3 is CASSDAETPRPNYGYTF. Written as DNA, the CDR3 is TGTGCCAGCAGTGACGCAGAGACACCACGTCCTAACTATGGCTACACCTTC. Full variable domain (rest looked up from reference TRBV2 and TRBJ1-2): EPEVTQTPSHQVTQMGQEVILRCVPISNHLYFYWYRQILGQKVEFLVSFYNNEISEKSEIFDDQFSVERPDGSNFTLKIRSTKLEDSAMYFCASSDAETPRPNYGYTFGSGTRLTVV.

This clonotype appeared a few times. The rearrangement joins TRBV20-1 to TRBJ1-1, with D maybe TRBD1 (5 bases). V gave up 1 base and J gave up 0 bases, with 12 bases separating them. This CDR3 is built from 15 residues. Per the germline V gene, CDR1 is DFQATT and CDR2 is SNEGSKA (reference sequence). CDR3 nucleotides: TGCAGTGCTAGAGGTGTCGGAGGGGTGAACACTGAAGCTTTCTTT. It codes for CSARGVGGVNTEAFF.

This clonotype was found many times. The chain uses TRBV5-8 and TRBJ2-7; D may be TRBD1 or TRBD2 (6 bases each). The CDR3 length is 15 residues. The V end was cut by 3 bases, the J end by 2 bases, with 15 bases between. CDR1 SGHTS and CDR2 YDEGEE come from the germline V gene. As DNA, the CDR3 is TGTGCCAGCAGCTATTGGACACGGGGGCCCTACGAGCAGTACTTC. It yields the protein CASSYWTRGPYEQYF.

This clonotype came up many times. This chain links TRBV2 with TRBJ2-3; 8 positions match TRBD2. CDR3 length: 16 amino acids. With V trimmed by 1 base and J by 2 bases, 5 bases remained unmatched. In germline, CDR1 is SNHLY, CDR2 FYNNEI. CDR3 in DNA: TGTGCCAGCAGTGAAGGAGCGGGGGCGTACACAGATACGCAGTATTTT. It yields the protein CASSEGAGAYTDTQYF.

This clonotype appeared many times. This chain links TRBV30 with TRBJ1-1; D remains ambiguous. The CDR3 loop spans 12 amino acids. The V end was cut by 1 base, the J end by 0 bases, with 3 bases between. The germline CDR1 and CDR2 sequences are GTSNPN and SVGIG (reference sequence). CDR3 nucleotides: TGTGCCTGGAGTGGCTTGAACACTGAAGCTTTCTTT. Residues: CAWSGLNTEAFF.

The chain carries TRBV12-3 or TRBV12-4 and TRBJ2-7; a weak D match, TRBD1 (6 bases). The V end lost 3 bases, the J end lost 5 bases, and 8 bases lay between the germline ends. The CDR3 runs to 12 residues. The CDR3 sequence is CASSLDSHEQYF. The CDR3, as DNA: TGTGCCAGCAGTTTGGACAGCCACGAGCAGTACTTC.

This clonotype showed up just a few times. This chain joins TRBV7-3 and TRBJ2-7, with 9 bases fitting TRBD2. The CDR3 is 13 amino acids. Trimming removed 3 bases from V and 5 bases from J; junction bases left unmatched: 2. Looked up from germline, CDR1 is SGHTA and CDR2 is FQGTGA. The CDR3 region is CASSFLAGDEQYF. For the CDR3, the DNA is TGTGCCAGCAGCTTTTTAGCGGGAGACGAGCAGTACTTC.

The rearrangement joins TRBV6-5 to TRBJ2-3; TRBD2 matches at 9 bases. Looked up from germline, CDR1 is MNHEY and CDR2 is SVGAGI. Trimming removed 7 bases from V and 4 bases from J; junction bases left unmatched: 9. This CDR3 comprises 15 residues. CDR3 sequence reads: CASNCRLADSDTQYF. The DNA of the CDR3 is TGTGCCAGCAATTGCAGACTAGCGGACTCAGATACGCAGTATTTT.

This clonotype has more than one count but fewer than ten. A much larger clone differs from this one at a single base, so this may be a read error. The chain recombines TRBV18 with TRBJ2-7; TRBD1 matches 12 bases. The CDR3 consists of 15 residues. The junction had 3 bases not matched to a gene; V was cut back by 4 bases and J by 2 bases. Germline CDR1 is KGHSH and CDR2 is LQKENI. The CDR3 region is CASSQGTGGPYEQYF. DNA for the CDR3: TGTGCCAGCTCACAAGGGACAGGGGGCCCCTACGAGCAGTACTTC. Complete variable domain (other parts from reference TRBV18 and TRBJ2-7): NAGVMQNPRHLVRRRGQEARLRCSPMKGHSHVYWYRQLPEEGLKFMVYLQKENIIDESGMPKERFSAEFPKEGPSILRIQQVVRGDSAAYFCASSQGTGGPYEQYFGPGTRLTVT.

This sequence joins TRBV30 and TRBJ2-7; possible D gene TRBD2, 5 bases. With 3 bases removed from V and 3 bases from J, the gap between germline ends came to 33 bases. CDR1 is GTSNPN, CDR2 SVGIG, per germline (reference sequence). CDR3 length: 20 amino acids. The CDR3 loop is CAWRSEFSGYFWEADYEQYF. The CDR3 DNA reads TGTGCCTGGAGGTCCGAATTTTCAGGATACTTTTGGGAAGCGGACTACGAGCAGTACTTC.

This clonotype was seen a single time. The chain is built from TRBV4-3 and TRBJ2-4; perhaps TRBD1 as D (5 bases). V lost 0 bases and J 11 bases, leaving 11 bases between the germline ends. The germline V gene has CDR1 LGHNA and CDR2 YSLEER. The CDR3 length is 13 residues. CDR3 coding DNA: TGCGCCAGCAGCCAAGACAGGGCTCTCGTTCAGTACTTC. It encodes CASSQDRALVQYF.

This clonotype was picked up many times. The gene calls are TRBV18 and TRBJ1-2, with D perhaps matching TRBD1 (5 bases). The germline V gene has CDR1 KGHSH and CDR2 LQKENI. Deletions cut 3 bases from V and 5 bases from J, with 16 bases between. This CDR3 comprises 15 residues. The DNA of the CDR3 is TGTGCCAGCTCACCCCGTTCACAGGTCCTTTATGGCTACACCTTC. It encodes CASSPRSQVLYGYTF.

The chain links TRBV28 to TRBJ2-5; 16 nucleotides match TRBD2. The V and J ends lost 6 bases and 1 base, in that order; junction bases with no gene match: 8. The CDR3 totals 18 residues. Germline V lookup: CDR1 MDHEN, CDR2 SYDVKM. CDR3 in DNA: TGTGCCAGCAGCTCTGGGACTAGCGGGAGGGGGGGCCAAGAGACCCAGTACTTC. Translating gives CASSSGTSGRGGQETQYF.

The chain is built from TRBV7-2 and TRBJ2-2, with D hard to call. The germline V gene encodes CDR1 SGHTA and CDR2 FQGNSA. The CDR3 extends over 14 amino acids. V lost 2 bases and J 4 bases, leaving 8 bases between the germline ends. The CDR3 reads CASSLLGFTGELFF. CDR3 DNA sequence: TGTGCCAGCAGCTTACTGGGATTCACCGGGGAGCTGTTTTTT. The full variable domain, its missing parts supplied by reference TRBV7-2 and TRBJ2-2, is GAGVSQSPSNKVTEKGKDVELRCDPISGHTALYWYRQSLGQGLEFLIYFQGNSAPDKSGLPSDRFSAERTGGSVSTLTIQRTQQEDSAVYLCASSLLGFTGELFFGEGSRLTVL.

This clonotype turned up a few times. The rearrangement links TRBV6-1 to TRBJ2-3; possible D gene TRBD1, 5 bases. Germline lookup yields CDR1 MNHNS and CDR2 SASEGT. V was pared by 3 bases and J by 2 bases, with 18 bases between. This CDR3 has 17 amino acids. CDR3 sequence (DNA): TGTGCCAGCAGTGATGACGGTAGGGGTGCCCCCACAGATACGCAGTATTTT. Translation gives CASSDDGRGAPTDTQYF.